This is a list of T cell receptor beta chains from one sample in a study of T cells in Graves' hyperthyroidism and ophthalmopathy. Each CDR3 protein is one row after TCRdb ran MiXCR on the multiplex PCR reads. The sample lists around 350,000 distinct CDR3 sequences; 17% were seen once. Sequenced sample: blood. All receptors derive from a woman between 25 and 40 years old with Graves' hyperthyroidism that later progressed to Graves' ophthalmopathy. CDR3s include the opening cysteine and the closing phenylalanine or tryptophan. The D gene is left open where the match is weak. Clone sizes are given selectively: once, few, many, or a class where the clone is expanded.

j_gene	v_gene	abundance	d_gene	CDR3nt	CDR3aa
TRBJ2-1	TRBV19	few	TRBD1	TGTGCCAGTAACGGACAGGGAATGTCCAATGAGCAGTTCTTC	CASNGQGMSNEQFF
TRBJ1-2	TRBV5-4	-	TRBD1	TGTGCCAGCAGCTGGGACAGGAACTATGGCTACACCTTC	CASSWDRNYGYTF
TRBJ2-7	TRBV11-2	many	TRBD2	TGTGCCAGCAGCCGGGGACTAGCGGGAGTCGTCGGGCAGTACTTC	CASSRGLAGVVGQYF
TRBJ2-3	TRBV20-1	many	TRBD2	TGCAGTGCTAGCCCGACGGGACTAGCGGGAGAATGGACAGATACGCAGTATTTT	CSASPTGLAGEWTDTQYF
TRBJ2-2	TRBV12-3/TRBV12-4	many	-	TGTGCCAGCAGTCCCCAGAACACCGGGGAGCTGTTTTTT	CASSPQNTGELFF
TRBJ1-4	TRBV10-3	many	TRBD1	TGTGCCATCAGTGGGACAGGGAATGAAAAACTGTTTTTT	CAISGTGNEKLFF
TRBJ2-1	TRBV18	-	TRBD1	TGTGCCAGCTCACTACTAGACAGGGACTCCTACAATGAGCAGTTCTTC	CASSLLDRDSYNEQFF
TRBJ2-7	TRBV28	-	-	TGTGCCAGCAGGGAAACAGGGACAAACGAGCAGTACTTC	CASRETGTNEQYF
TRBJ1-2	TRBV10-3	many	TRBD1	TGTGCCATCAGTAACCATGGACAGGGGCACTATGGCTACACCTTC	CAISNHGQGHYGYTF
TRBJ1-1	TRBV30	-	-	TGTGCCTGGAGTGCAATTGGGACACCCAACACTGAAGCTTTCTTT	CAWSAIGTPNTEAFF
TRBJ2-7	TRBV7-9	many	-	TGTGCCAGCAGCCCTTCCGGGATGAACTACGAGCAGTACTTC	CASSPSGMNYEQYF
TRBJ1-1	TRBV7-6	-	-	TGTGCCAGCAGCTTCGCCGACATGAACACTGAAGCTTTCTTT	CASSFADMNTEAFF
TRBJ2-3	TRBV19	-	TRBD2	TGTGCCAGTAGTATAGATCCCTGGGCTAGCGGAATTAGCACAGATACGCAGTATTTT	CASSIDPWASGISTDTQYF
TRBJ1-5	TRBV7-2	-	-	TGTGCCAGCAGCTTACTAAGGGGCACTGAGCCCCAGCATTTT	CASSLLRGTEPQHF
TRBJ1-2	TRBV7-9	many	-	TGTGCCAGCAGCCTCAGGTCGGGAGGTAATGGCTACACCTTC	CASSLRSGGNGYTF
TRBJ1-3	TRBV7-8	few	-	TGTGCCAGCAGCTTACTTACCGTTCCCTCTGGAAACACCATATATTTT	CASSLLTVPSGNTIYF
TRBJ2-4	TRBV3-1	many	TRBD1	TGTGCCAGCAGCCAAGACCACACAGGGGGTAACATTCAGTACTTC	CASSQDHTGGNIQYF
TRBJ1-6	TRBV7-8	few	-	TGTGCCAGCAGCTTAGGACAAAATTCACCCCTCCACTTT	CASSLGQNSPLHF